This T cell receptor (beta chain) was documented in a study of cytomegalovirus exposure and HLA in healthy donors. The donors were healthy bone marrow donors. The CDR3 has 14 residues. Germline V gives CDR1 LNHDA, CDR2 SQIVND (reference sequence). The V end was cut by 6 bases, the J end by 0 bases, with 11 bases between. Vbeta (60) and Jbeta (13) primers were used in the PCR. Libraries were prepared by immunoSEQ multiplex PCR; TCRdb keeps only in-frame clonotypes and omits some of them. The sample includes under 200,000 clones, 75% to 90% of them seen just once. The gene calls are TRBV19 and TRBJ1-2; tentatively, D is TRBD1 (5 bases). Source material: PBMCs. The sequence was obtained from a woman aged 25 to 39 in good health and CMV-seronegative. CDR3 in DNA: TGTGCCAGTAGCAATCCGACAGCTAACTATGGCTACACCTTC. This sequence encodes CASSNPTANYGYTF.